Listed here is a single TCR beta chain. The assay was immunoSEQ multiplex PCR, and TCRdb's table has in-frame clones only and misses some. The sample has some 40,000 clones, around 93% seen once. This entry comes from a study of OX40 agonist ivuxolimab in advanced cancers. Study-wide context: Dose-escalation patients' cancers were hepatocellular carcinoma, melanoma, renal cell or head and neck cancer. Participants, 82.7% male, averaged roughly 59 years of age, ranging from about 23 to 85. Eligibility admitted prior anti-PD-1, anti-PD-L1 or anti-CTLA-4 therapy; 40% to 50% had some.

The sequences come from CD4+ or CD8+ T cells sorted from blood, collected in a trial of the OX40 agonist ivuxolimab. The receptor's source is an adult with an advanced solid tumor such as melanoma, head and neck, liver or kidney cancer.

The CDR3 DNA follows: TGCGCCAGCAGCCTCGGGACAGGGGTCAATGAGCAGTTCTTC. This gives the protein CASSLGTGVNEQFF. This sequence joins TRBV4-1 and TRBJ2-1; 10 nucleotides match TRBD1. V dropped 4 bases and J dropped 6; count of bases not matched to a gene: 3. This CDR3 is built from 14 residues. In germline, CDR1 is MGHRA, CDR2 YSYEKL.